This T cell receptor beta chain emerged from a study of T-cell reconstitution after alpha-beta-depleted transplantation in children. V gave up 2 bases and J gave up 8 bases; unmatched junction bases: 11. In germline, CDR1 is SGHDN, CDR2 FVKESK. The CDR3 is 15 residues long. This sample's TCRbeta library carried unique molecular identifier barcodes. TCRdb re-derived calls from the PCR reads in MiXCR, one entry per CDR3 protein. The sample lists a few hundred thousand distinct CDR3 sequences, roughly 10% occurring once. This clonotype showed up just a few times. The chain couples TRBV14 to TRBJ1-2; 7 bases match TRBD1. The specimen comprised PBMCs from the stem cell graft donor, sampled from the stem cell graft. This clonotype was sampled from a human donor who donated a stem cell graft to a child with acute myeloid leukemia. The CDR3 DNA reads TGTGCCAGCAGCCAATGGGGGACAGAGGGACAAGGCTACACCTTC. The encoded protein is CASSQWGTEGQGYTF.